What follows are 19 T cell receptor beta chains derived from one specimen sequenced in a study of neurological immune-mediated disorders. MiXCR, applied by TCRdb to the 5' RACE reads, yields one record per CDR3 protein. The table has about 79,000 distinct CDR3 sequences, around an eighth seen once. The material sequenced was PBMCs. The receptors here all came from a woman aged 50 to 60 in good health.

This clonotype was observed at least ten times. The chain links TRBV12-3 or TRBV12-4 to TRBJ2-1, with 9 bases fitting TRBD2. This CDR3 has 15 residues. The J segment lost 6 bases and the V segment lost 5 bases, leaving 8 bases of the junction unmatched. Here the CDR3 reads CASSPSGGRVNEQFF. In DNA form, the CDR3 reads TGTGCCAGCAGTCCCTCCGGCGGGAGGGTCAATGAGCAGTTCTTC.

This clonotype was counted many times. The chain employs TRBV6-2 or TRBV6-3 and TRBJ2-3, with 10 nucleotides matching TRBD2. After removal of 5 bases from V and 2 bases from J, the junction contained 13 bases not matched to a gene. The germline CDR1 and CDR2 sequences are MNHEY and SVGEGT. CDR3 size: 18 residues. The CDR3 coding sequence is TGTGCCAGCAGTCGAATCAGACCCGGGACTAGCGACACAGATACGCAGTATTTT. Translation: CASSRIRPGTSDTDTQYF.

Ten or more counts support this clonotype. V usage is TRBV29-1 and J usage is TRBJ1-3, with D unresolved. This CDR3 spans 14 amino acids. CDR1 is SQVTM and CDR2 is ANQGSEA in the germline V gene. Trimming removed 7 bases from V and 4 bases from J, with 17 bases in between. CDR3 region: CSAHVPSSGNTIYF. The CDR3 DNA reads TGCAGCGCCCATGTGCCCTCGTCCGGAAACACCATATATTTT.

Many counts were recorded for this clonotype. V is TRBV12-3 or TRBV12-4 and J is TRBJ2-1, with 10 nucleotides matching TRBD2. The V and J ends lost 1 base and 9 bases, in that order; junction bases with no gene match: 6. There are 15 residues in the CDR3. The CDR3 is CASSLESGRVGEQFF. CDR3 in DNA: TGTGCCAGCAGTTTAGAGAGCGGGAGGGTCGGTGAGCAGTTCTTC.

At least ten counts were recorded for this clonotype. The chain's CDR3 is CASSLGTGNNSPLHF. DNA of the CDR3: TGCGCCAGCAGCTTGGGGACAGGGAACAATTCACCCCTCCACTTT. The V gene is TRBV5-1, the J gene TRBJ1-6; 8 nucleotides match TRBD1. The CDR3 runs 15 residues. Per the germline V gene, CDR1 is SGHRS and CDR2 is YFSETQ. V shed 0 bases and J 7 bases; nucleotides not matched to a gene: 3.

To note about this clonotype: A single base separates this from a much larger clone, so it may be a read error. The chain combines TRBV6-1 with TRBJ2-2, with 14 bases identical to TRBD2. CDR1 is MNHNS and CDR2 is SASEGT in the germline V gene. The CDR3 extends over 18 amino acids. Losses at the gene ends were 7 bases for V and 6 bases for J; bases not matched to a gene: 13. Here the CDR3 reads CASKPGLAGVSSAGELFF. CDR3 nucleotides: TGTGCCAGCAAACCGGGACTAGCGGGGGTTTCTTCCGCCGGGGAGCTGTTTTTT.

The rearrangement uses TRBV28 and TRBJ2-6; D is uncertain. Looked up from germline, CDR1 is MDHEN and CDR2 is SYDVKM. The CDR3 has 14 amino acids. Trimming pared 10 bases from V and 3 bases from J, leaving 13 bases between. CDR3 nucleotide sequence: TGTGCCACCAGCTTACTCGGTGGGGCCAACGTCCTGACTTTC. It yields the protein CATSLLGGANVLTF.

This clonotype was observed at least ten times. This chain uses TRBV3-1 with TRBJ1-2, with a weak D call TRBD1 (5 bases). The CDR3 consists of 11 residues. Deletions cut 2 bases from V and 9 bases from J, with 7 bases between. Germline assignment: CDR1 LGHDT and CDR2 YNNKEL (reference sequence). CDR3 in DNA: TGTGCCAGCAGCCAACTGGACAGCTACACCTTC. It codes for CASSQLDSYTF.

This chain uses TRBV20-1 with TRBJ2-3; 11 bases are shared with TRBD2. The CDR3 consists of 14 residues. Germline CDR1 DFQATT, CDR2 SNEGSKA (reference sequence). V trimming: 6 bases; J trimming: 7 bases; junction bases outside the gene matches: 9. CDR3 nucleotides: TGCAGTGCCAGACTTGGGACTAGCGGCTATACGCAGTATTTT. This encodes CSARLGTSGYTQYF.

This clonotype showed up just a few times. V is TRBV7-2 and J is TRBJ2-1; 8 bases fit TRBD2. With V trimmed by 4 bases and J by 9 bases, 11 bases remained unmatched. Germline V gene lookup returns CDR1 SGHTA and CDR2 FQGNSA. The CDR3 is made up of 15 amino acids. In nucleotides, the CDR3 is TGTGCCAGCAGCTCCCCACCTGGACTAGCTAGTGAGCAGTTCTTC. It specifies CASSSPPGLASEQFF.

J is TRBJ2-7 and V is TRBV5-6; D call uncertain. This CDR3 comprises 14 residues. Trimming removed 3 bases at V and 0 bases at J, with 10 bases between. Germline assignment: CDR1 SGHDT and CDR2 YYEEEE. The DNA of the CDR3 is TGTGCCAGCAGCTCTGATTTCACCTCCTACGAGCAGTACTTC. Protein: CASSSDFTSYEQYF.

The genes are TRBV7-2 and TRBJ2-5; 7 bases line up with TRBD1. The CDR3 is 14 residues long. Trimming removed 5 bases from V and 13 bases from J; junction bases left unmatched: 16. CDR1 is SGHTA, CDR2 FQGNSA, per germline. The CDR3 spells CASSRDWGTETRYF. The CDR3 DNA reads TGTGCCAGCAGCCGCGACTGGGGGACAGAGACACGGTACTTC.

This clonotype was counted at least ten times. The chain carries TRBV20-1 and TRBJ2-1; either TRBD1 or TRBD2 may fit D (5 bases each). V was cut by 5 bases and J by 0 bases, with 11 bases left in between. CDR3 size: 14 residues. CDR1 DFQATT and CDR2 SNEGSKA come from the germline V gene (reference sequence). DNA of the CDR3: TGCAGTGCTGGGGACGCCCGCTCCTACAATGAGCAGTTCTTC. It yields the protein CSAGDARSYNEQFF.

The sample holds a few counts of this clonotype. The chain recombines TRBV5-1 with TRBJ2-2, with no clear D. In germline, CDR1 is SGHRS, CDR2 YFSETQ. The V end was cut by 4 bases, the J end by 8 bases, with 15 bases between. The CDR3 is 14 amino acids. In nucleotides, the CDR3 is TGCGCCAGCAGCCCTGGCCTAGGCGGAGGGGAGCTGTTTTTT. Translation: CASSPGLGGGELFF.

This clonotype was counted at least ten times. The gene calls are TRBV27 and TRBJ1-5, with 7 positions matching TRBD1. CDR1 is MNHEY, CDR2 SMNVEV, per germline (reference sequence). The CDR3 spans 16 residues. J lost 4 bases, V lost 6 bases, and 12 bases had no gene match. CDR3 coding DNA: TGTGCCAGCAGACTTGACAGGGTCGACCGGAATCAGCCCCAGCATTTT. This codes for CASRLDRVDRNQPQHF.

This clonotype was seen many times. V and J are TRBV20-1 and TRBJ1-4; D unresolved. V gave up 0 bases and J gave up 5 bases, with 13 bases separating them. This CDR3 comprises 15 residues. Looked up from germline, CDR1 is DFQATT and CDR2 is SNEGSKA (reference sequence). CDR3 region: CSAREKELQNEKLFF. The CDR3 coding sequence is TGCAGTGCTAGAGAGAAGGAGTTGCAGAATGAAAAACTGTTTTTT.

This chain uses TRBV10-3 with TRBJ1-3, with D unclear. The CDR3 spans 10 residues. V lost 10 bases and J lost 4, with 5 bases in between. Germline CDR1 and CDR2: ENHRY and SYGVKD. The CDR3 DNA reads TGTGCCACCTGGGGAAACACCATATATTTT. Protein product: CATWGNTIYF.

Ten or more counts support this clonotype. This rearrangement joins TRBV5-1 to TRBJ2-7, with TRBD2 matching over 7 bases. CDR3 length: 13 amino acids. Germline CDR1 SGHRS, CDR2 YFSETQ. Trimming cost V 3 bases and J 7 bases; bases outside gene matches: 7. Written as DNA, the CDR3 is TGCGCCAGCAGCTCGGGAGGACAAGGGGAGCAGTACTTC. Encoded protein: CASSSGGQGEQYF.

This clonotype was observed at least ten times. This rearrangement joins TRBV7-8 to TRBJ1-2; 10 bases align to TRBD1. The CDR3 covers 15 residues. V trimming: 3 bases; J trimming: 7 bases; junction bases outside the gene matches: 8. Germline loops: CDR1 SGHVS, CDR2 FQNEAQ. CDR3 in amino acids: CASSFKTGTGVGYTF. CDR3 bases: TGTGCCAGCAGCTTTAAAACCGGGACAGGGGTTGGCTACACCTTC.